Below, 32 T cell receptor beta chains from the same sample are listed, as sequenced in a study of T cells in Graves' hyperthyroidism and ophthalmopathy. TCR beta CDR3 regions were amplified from RNA. Carried out on the TCR CDR3, a first-round RT-PCR used the HTBI primer set. MiXCR, run by TCRdb on the multiplex PCR reads, gives a single entry per CDR3 protein. The table shows hundreds of thousands of distinct CDR3 sequences, with 38% occurring only once. Sequenced sample: blood. The receptors originated from a man aged 18 to 29 with Graves' hyperthyroidism.

Remarks on this clonotype: One junction end disagrees with the germline gene, perhaps due to a read error. V usage is TRBV4-1 and J usage is TRBJ1-1; no clear D gene. The V gene's germline CDR1 is MGHRA and CDR2 YSYEKL. This CDR3 has 12 residues. The CDR3 is CASSQEAAEAFF. The CDR3 coding sequence is TGTGCCAGCAGCCAAGAAGCGGCTGAAGCTTTCTTT.

J is TRBJ2-2 and V is TRBV9; D gene unclear. Germline V gene lookup returns CDR1 SGDLS and CDR2 YYNGEE. V was cut by 1 base and J by 7 bases, with 8 bases left in between. This CDR3 comprises 13 residues. The CDR3 loop reads CASSVKAGGELFF. Written as DNA, the CDR3 is TGTGCCAGCAGCGTAAAGGCCGGCGGGGAGCTGTTTTTT.

The gene calls are TRBV7-9 and TRBJ1-5; perhaps TRBD1 as D (6 bases). CDR1 is SEHNR, CDR2 FQNEAQ, per germline (reference sequence). CDR3 length: 15 amino acids. Trimming removed 1 base from V and 3 bases from J, with 10 bases in between. CDR3 in DNA: TGTGCCAGCAGCTTAGTTGGGGGCAACAATCAGCCCCAGCATTTT. Its protein is CASSLVGGNNQPQHF.

The gene calls are TRBV9 and TRBJ1-5; D remains ambiguous. The CDR3 runs 12 residues. V lost 9 bases to trimming and J lost 0 bases, with 7 bases between them. Germline V gene lookup returns CDR1 SGDLS and CDR2 YYNGEE. The CDR3 sequence: CANTYSNQPQHF. CDR3 nucleotide sequence: TGTGCCAATACCTATAGCAATCAGCCCCAGCATTTT.

This clonotype was picked up a small number of times. The V call is TRBV5-8, the J call TRBJ2-5; 10 bases are shared with TRBD1. J lost 5 bases, V lost 4 bases, and 8 bases had no gene match. Germline V gene sequence: CDR1 SGHTS, CDR2 YDEGEE. The CDR3 has 15 amino acids. The DNA for the CDR3 is TGTGCCAGCAGCAGGGGACAGGGGATTGACGAGACCCAGTACTTC. The encoded protein is CASSRGQGIDETQYF.

The table lists this clonotype with a count of one. The chain has TRBV10-3 and TRBJ1-1; TRBD1 might be the D (5 bases). CDR1 and CDR2 from the germline V gene are ENHRY and SYGVKD. V lost 8 bases and J 2 bases, leaving 12 bases between the germline ends. This CDR3 is 13 amino acids long. CDR3 sequence reads: CAIRGATNTEAFF. Here the CDR3 DNA reads TGTGCCATCCGCGGGGCGACAAACACTGAAGCTTTCTTT.

CDR3 nucleotide sequence: TGTGCCAGCAGTTTGGGGACAGGGATCGAGCAGTACTTC. It codes for CASSLGTGIEQYF. The rearrangement joins TRBV27 to TRBJ2-7; the match to TRBD1 covers 9 bases. CDR3 size: 13 residues. V shed 3 bases and J 6 bases; nucleotides not matched to a gene: 3. Germline V CDR1 and CDR2: MNHEY, SMNVEV (reference sequence).

On this clonotype itself: A much larger clone lies one base from this, so it may be a read error. V gene TRBV9 combines with J gene TRBJ2-7; D perhaps matches TRBD2 (6 bases). The CDR3 loop spans 14 amino acids. Germline V gene lookup returns CDR1 SGDLS and CDR2 YYNGEE. CDR3 sequence (DNA): TGTGCCAGCAGCGTAGGACTAGGTCCCTACGGGCAGTACTTC. Its protein product is CASSVGLGPYGQYF. The full variable domain, completed using reference TRBV9 and TRBJ2-7, is DSGVTQTPKHLITATGQRVTLRCSPRSGDLSVYWYQQSLDQGLQFLIQYYNGEERAKGNILERFSAQQFPDLHSELNLSSLELGDSALYFCASSVGLGPYGQYFGPGTRLTVT.

About this clonotype itself: The junction and the germline gene differ at one end; a read error may be behind it. The chain is built from TRBV7-9 and TRBJ2-7; the D gene is possibly TRBD2 (5 bases). From germline, CDR1 is SEHNR and CDR2 FQNEAQ (reference sequence). This CDR3 contains 12 residues. CDR3 sequence reads: CASSEEGYGQYF. For the CDR3, the DNA is TGTGCCAGCAGTGAAGAGGGTTACGGGCAGTACTTC.

This clonotype has at least ten counts. This chain joins TRBV10-3 and TRBJ1-1, with 8 bases aligning to TRBD1. V shed 5 bases, J shed 6 bases, and the junction held 8 bases outside the gene matches. This CDR3 is 14 amino acids long. Germline CDR1 ENHRY, CDR2 SYGVKD. The DNA for the CDR3 is TGTGCCATCAGTCAGGACAGGGAGGGCCCTGAAGCTTTCTTT. Protein: CAISQDREGPEAFF.

The V call is TRBV14, the J call TRBJ1-1, with D maybe TRBD1 (6 bases). Trimming took 0 bases from V and 8 from J, leaving 16 bases between them. The CDR3 sequence is 15 residues long. Germline CDR1 and CDR2: SGHDN and FVKESK. The CDR3 spells CASSQDRNRESEAFF. The CDR3 DNA reads TGTGCCAGCAGCCAAGATCGAAACAGGGAGTCAGAAGCTTTCTTT.

The sample holds many counts of this clonotype. The V call is TRBV7-9, the J call TRBJ2-5; D is unresolved. The V end was cut by 5 bases, the J end by 2 bases, with 12 bases between. This CDR3 comprises 14 residues. Looked up from germline, CDR1 is SEHNR and CDR2 is FQNEAQ (reference sequence). CDR3: CASSLRTAQETQYF. CDR3 DNA: TGTGCCAGCAGCCTCAGGACGGCTCAAGAGACCCAGTACTTC.

This clonotype was found many times. The chain is built from TRBV10-3 and TRBJ1-3; D uncertain. CDR3 length: 12 amino acids. Germline CDR1 is ENHRY and CDR2 is SYGVKD. V lost 0 bases to trimming and J lost 11 bases, with 8 bases between them. The CDR3 sequence: CAISESKEAIYF. The CDR3 DNA follows: TGTGCCATCAGTGAGTCAAAGGAGGCCATATATTTT.

With respect to this clonotype: Given a much more abundant clone one base away, this may be a read error. This chain links TRBV20-1 with TRBJ1-3; 9 bases fit TRBD1. This CDR3 is 15 amino acids long. CDR1 is DFQATT and CDR2 is SNEGSKA in the germline V gene (reference sequence). The CDR3 coding sequence is TGCAGTGCTATCTACCGGGACAGGGAAGGAAACAGCATATATTTT. Residues: CSAIYRDREGNSIYF.

The chain uses TRBV7-2 and TRBJ2-6, with D maybe TRBD1 (6 bases). Germline-derived CDR1 and CDR2 are SGHTA and FQGNSA. The V end lost 3 bases, the J end lost 0 bases, and 12 bases lay between the germline ends. CDR3 length equals 17 residues. CDR3 DNA: TGTGCCAGCAGCTTGACAGGTGGCTTCTCTGGGGCCAACGTCCTGACTTTC. Encoded protein: CASSLTGGFSGANVLTF.

In this sample, this clonotype turned up a few times. This may stem from a read error, because a much larger clone lies one nucleotide away. The rearrangement links TRBV27 to TRBJ1-1, with 8 bases lining up with TRBD1. V lost 6 bases and J lost 3; bases outside the gene matches: 6. The germline gives CDR1 MNHEY, CDR2 SMNVEV (reference sequence). The CDR3 has 14 residues. DNA of the CDR3: TGTGCCAGCAGAGCCCAGGGGGCGGACACTGAAGCTTTCTTT. Its translation: CASRAQGADTEAFF.

In its sample, this clonotype was seen many times. This chain joins TRBV29-1 and TRBJ2-5; D is perhaps TRBD1 (5 bases). V lost 1 base and J 4 bases, leaving 10 bases between the germline ends. Germline V gives CDR1 SQVTM, CDR2 ANQGSEA. CDR3 length: 13 residues. CDR3 DNA: TGCAGCGTTGAAGGGGCAGGGCCAGAGACCCAGTACTTC. Its protein product is CSVEGAGPETQYF.

This sequence joins TRBV7-2 and TRBJ2-7; TRBD2 matches 7 bases. The CDR3 is 20 amino acids. Trimming removed 4 bases from V and 7 bases from J; junction bases left unmatched: 28. Germline assignment: CDR1 SGHTA and CDR2 FQGNSA. CDR3 protein: CASSSVGRTPPGGSYREQYF. The CDR3 DNA sequence: TGTGCCAGCAGCTCCGTCGGGCGGACACCCCCTGGCGGGAGCTATAGAGAGCAGTACTTC.

This clonotype was seen ten or more times. V and J are TRBV2 and TRBJ1-1; D uncertain. The CDR3 has 10 residues. V lost 4 bases and J lost 7, with 4 bases in between. Germline V gene lookup returns CDR1 SNHLY and CDR2 FYNNEI. The CDR3 reads CASSGGEAFF. CDR3 nucleotides: TGTGCCAGCAGTGGGGGTGAAGCTTTCTTT.

The chain has TRBV30 and TRBJ2-7, with 7 bases aligning to TRBD1. CDR1 is GTSNPN and CDR2 is SVGIG in the germline V gene (reference sequence). The CDR3 runs to 13 residues. With 4 bases clipped from V and 4 bases from J, the junction kept 7 bases outside the gene matches. The CDR3 is CAWIGDSWYEQYF. The DNA for the CDR3 is TGTGCCTGGATCGGGGACAGCTGGTACGAGCAGTACTTC.

This clonotype was counted at least ten times. The chain carries TRBV9 and TRBJ2-2; D uncertain. The ends were cut back, 1 base at V and 7 bases at J, with 5 bases in the middle. The germline V gene has CDR1 SGDLS and CDR2 YYNGEE. CDR3 length: 12 amino acids. This CDR3 reads CASSVRVGELFF. The CDR3 nucleotides read TGTGCCAGCAGCGTAAGAGTCGGGGAGCTGTTTTTT.

CDR3 sequence reads: CSASTTLAGVYEQYF. CDR3 coding DNA: TGCAGTGCTAGTACCACCCTAGCGGGAGTTTACGAGCAGTACTTC. The chain couples TRBV20-1 to TRBJ2-7; TRBD2 matches 10 bases. This CDR3 has 15 residues. Per the germline V gene, CDR1 is DFQATT and CDR2 is SNEGSKA (reference sequence). With 3 bases clipped from V and 4 bases from J, the junction kept 9 bases outside the gene matches.

The chain carries TRBV7-8 and TRBJ2-5; 13 nucleotides agree with TRBD2. V gave up 6 bases and J gave up 4 bases; unmatched junction bases: 8. The length of the CDR3 is 16 residues. Per the germline V gene, CDR1 is SGHVS and CDR2 is FQNEAQ. CDR3 region: CASSSGTSGEAETQYF. In DNA form, the CDR3 reads TGTGCCAGCAGTTCAGGGACTAGCGGGGAGGCAGAGACCCAGTACTTC.

The gene calls are TRBV6-4 and TRBJ2-5; D perhaps matches TRBD2 (7 bases). CDR1 and CDR2 from the germline V gene are MRHNA and SNTAGT. V lost 5 bases to trimming and J lost 5 bases, with 15 bases between them. This CDR3 spans 14 amino acids. This chain's CDR3 is CASSYEGDYETQYF. The CDR3 DNA reads as TGTGCCAGCAGTTACGAGGGGGACTACGAGACCCAGTACTTC.

The chain uses TRBV10-3 and TRBJ2-5; the match to TRBD1 covers 10 bases. Germline trimming cut 6 bases from V and 5 bases from J; bases unmatched to any gene: 3. Germline V CDR1 and CDR2: ENHRY, SYGVKD. The CDR3 runs 13 residues. CDR3 sequence: CAISMGQGETQYF. The CDR3 DNA reads as TGTGCCATCAGCATGGGACAGGGGGAGACCCAGTACTTC.

V usage is TRBV29-1 and J usage is TRBJ1-2, with D maybe TRBD1 (5 bases). V lost 4 bases, J lost 10 bases, and 13 bases lay in between. Germline values: CDR1 SQVTM, CDR2 ANQGSEA. The CDR3 is 11 amino acids. CDR3 residues: CSVGSEGLYTF. The CDR3 DNA follows: TGCAGCGTTGGATCCGAGGGGCTCTACACCTTC.

This clonotype turned up a few times. V gene TRBV7-2 combines with J gene TRBJ2-5; D call uncertain. Germline CDR1 and CDR2: SGHTA and FQGNSA. The CDR3 runs to 14 residues. Between the trimmed V and J ends, which lost 5 bases and 4 bases, there was a span of 14 bases. The CDR3 loop is CASSQEGGVETQYF. The CDR3 DNA follows: TGTGCCAGCAGCCAAGAAGGTGGGGTAGAGACCCAGTACTTC.

The chain uses TRBV20-1 and TRBJ2-7; D may be TRBD2 (6 bases). Trimming cost V 3 bases and J 3 bases, with 12 bases left between them. Germline V CDR1 and CDR2: DFQATT, SNEGSKA (reference sequence). The CDR3 totals 13 residues. The CDR3 coding sequence is TGCAGTGCTAGGGGGCGGGGAGTCTACGAGCAGTACTTC. This translates into CSARGRGVYEQYF.

V is TRBV25-1 and J is TRBJ1-6; 9 nucleotides line up with TRBD1. CDR3 size: 15 residues. J lost 9 bases, V lost 0 bases, and 3 bases had no gene match. Germline V lookup: CDR1 MGHDK, CDR2 SYGVNS. The DNA for the CDR3 is TGTGCCAGCAGTGAATATGGGACAGGGTTTTCACCCCTCCACTTT. Encoded protein: CASSEYGTGFSPLHF.

This clonotype was seen many times. The chain links TRBV9 to TRBJ1-6; maybe TRBD1 (5 bases). Trimming pared 6 bases from V and 8 bases from J, leaving 18 bases between. CDR1 and CDR2 from the germline V gene are SGDLS and YYNGEE. The CDR3 has 15 amino acids. The CDR3 sequence is CASNPSGTEDSPLHF. For the CDR3, the DNA is TGTGCCAGCAATCCTTCCGGGACGGAAGATTCACCCCTCCACTTT.

This sequence joins TRBV9 and TRBJ2-2; TRBD2 matches at 7 bases. The CDR3 has 15 amino acids. Germline CDR1 reads SGDLS; CDR2 reads YYNGEE. V gave up 4 bases and J gave up 4 bases; unmatched junction bases: 7. CDR3 protein: CASSPWDYPTGELFF. Written as DNA, the CDR3 is TGTGCCAGCAGCCCCTGGGACTACCCCACCGGGGAGCTGTTTTTT.

This clonotype was picked up many times. The V and J genes are TRBV7-8 and TRBJ1-1, with 9 positions matching TRBD1. The ends lost 3 bases at V and 4 bases at J; junction bases unmatched: 9. The V gene's germline CDR1 is SGHVS and CDR2 FQNEAQ. CDR3 size: 16 residues. The CDR3 coding sequence is TGTGCCAGCAGCTTCTCTCACAGGGGGCTGGTCACTGAAGCTTTCTTT. The encoded protein is CASSFSHRGLVTEAFF.